These 27 T cell receptor beta chains were all obtained from the same sample, sequenced in a study of blood T cell repertoires in COVID-19. Using immunoSEQ multiplex PCR, the repertoire was profiled, and TCRdb retains in-frame clones only, with some absent. There are about 300,000 clones in the sample; around 88% occur only once, and around 4.4% lies in the top ten. Specimen: peripheral blood. These receptor sequences come from a middle-aged man with acute or convalescent COVID-19.

CDR3 in DNA: TGTGCCAGCAGCCCCCGGACGGAGGGGATGAGGACACCCCTCCACTTT. Translating it yields CASSPRTEGMRTPLHF. The chain employs TRBV3-1 (or the pseudogene TRBV3-2) and TRBJ1-6; tentative D call: TRBD1 (5 bases). The ends were cut back, 4 bases at V and 11 bases at J, with 21 bases in the middle. Per the germline V gene, CDR1 is LGHDT and CDR2 is YNNKEL (reference sequence). The CDR3 runs 16 residues.

This chain links TRBV6-1 with TRBJ1-5; 9 bases fit TRBD1. From germline, CDR1 is MNHNS and CDR2 SASEGT. CDR3 length: 13 amino acids. Trimming took 8 bases from V and 3 from J; bases not matched to a gene: 2. Here the CDR3 reads CASRTGANQPQHF. The DNA for the CDR3 is TGTGCCAGCCGGACAGGGGCCAATCAGCCCCAGCATTTT.

The V and J genes are TRBV6-1 and TRBJ1-1, with D perhaps matching TRBD1 (6 bases). The CDR3 is 15 amino acids. Trimming pared 1 base from V and 0 bases from J, leaving 9 bases between. Germline V gene data show CDR1 as MNHNS and CDR2 as SASEGT. In DNA form, the CDR3 reads TGTGCCAGCAGTGAAGTTCCAGGGGTGAACACTGAAGCTTTCTTT. Its translation is CASSEVPGVNTEAFF.

This chain links TRBV9 with TRBJ2-7; TRBD1 aligns across 7 bases. The V gene end was trimmed by 0 bases and the J gene end by 0 bases; junction bases not matched to a gene: 9. The CDR3 contains 17 residues. From germline, CDR1 is SGDLS and CDR2 YYNGEE. The CDR3: CASSVATGAASSYEQYF. CDR3 in DNA: TGTGCCAGCAGCGTAGCTACAGGGGCTGCAAGCTCCTACGAGCAGTACTTC.

This clone was seen more than once but under ten times. This chain uses TRBV7-2 with TRBJ2-2, with 12 bases identical to TRBD2. CDR3 size: 17 residues. Germline assignment: CDR1 SGHTA and CDR2 FQGNSA. V dropped 3 bases and J dropped 1; count of bases not matched to a gene: 3. The DNA of the CDR3 is TGTGCCAGCAGCTTGGCTAGCGGGGGGGTGAACACCGGGGAGCTGTTTTTT. Amino acids: CASSLASGGVNTGELFF.

The CDR3 spells CASSLGLAGGMQYF. The CDR3 region has the DNA TGTGCCAGCAGCTTAGGACTAGCGGGGGGAATGCAGTACTTC. The chain uses TRBV7-3 and TRBJ2-4, with 14 bases fitting TRBD2. J lost 13 bases, V lost 2 bases, and 4 bases had no gene match. The CDR3 loop spans 14 amino acids. Germline-derived CDR1 and CDR2 are SGHTA and FQGTGA.

The J gene is TRBJ1-2, the V gene TRBV7-8; 7 nucleotides match TRBD1. With 4 bases clipped from V and 4 bases from J, the junction kept 6 bases outside the gene matches. The CDR3 totals 14 residues. Germline assignment: CDR1 SGHVS and CDR2 FQNEAQ. CDR3 bases: TGTGCCAGCAGCTCAAACAGGGGTGGCTATGGCTACACCTTC. Translating gives CASSSNRGGYGYTF.

This clone occurred a few times. At the DNA level, this CDR3 is encoded by other sequences in the same sample as well. This chain joins TRBV5-1 and TRBJ1-5, with a tentative D call TRBD1 (6 bases). CDR1 and CDR2 from the germline V gene are SGHRS and YFSETQ. V was pared by 0 bases and J by 5 bases, with 6 bases between. This CDR3 has 13 amino acids. CDR3 sequence: CASSLGQDQPQHF. The CDR3 nucleotides are TGCGCCAGCAGCTTGGGACAGGATCAGCCCCAGCATTTT.

This chain joins TRBV5-1 and TRBJ2-5; TRBD1 matches at 10 bases. The V and J ends lost 1 base and 4 bases, in that order; junction bases with no gene match: 4. CDR1 and CDR2 from the germline V gene are SGHRS and YFSETQ. The CDR3 covers 15 residues. The CDR3 sequence: CASSLRTGGGETQYF. DNA for the CDR3: TGCGCCAGCAGCTTGAGGACAGGGGGAGGAGAGACCCAGTACTTC. The entire variable domain, with the rest obtained from reference TRBV5-1 and TRBJ2-5, is as follows: KAGVTQTPRYLIKTRGQQVTLSCSPISGHRSVSWYQQTPGQGLQFLFEYFSETQRNKGNFPGRFSGRQFSNSRSEMNVSTLELGDSALYLCASSLRTGGGETQYFGPGTRLLVL.

This chain uses TRBV25-1 with TRBJ2-3; the D is unclear. CDR1 and CDR2 (germline): MGHDK, SYGVNS. Trimming cost V 6 bases and J 11 bases, with 9 bases left between them. This CDR3 has 10 amino acids. The CDR3 is CASRLERQYF. Here the CDR3 DNA reads TGTGCCAGCAGACTCGAAAGGCAGTATTTT.

The chain uses TRBV18 and TRBJ2-7; TRBD1 is a possible D gene (6 bases). Germline V gene sequence: CDR1 KGHSH, CDR2 LQKENI. CDR3 length: 14 residues. V lost 6 bases, J lost 2 bases, and 14 bases lay in between. This CDR3 is CASSPNGGTYEQYF. In nucleotides, the CDR3 is TGTGCCAGCTCCCCTAATGGGGGCACCTACGAGCAGTACTTC. The whole variable domain, filled in from reference TRBV18 and TRBJ2-7, reads NAGVMQNPRHLVRRRGQEARLRCSPMKGHSHVYWYRQLPEEGLKFMVYLQKENIIDESGMPKERFSAEFPKEGPSILRIQQVVRGDSAAYFCASSPNGGTYEQYFGPGTRLTVT.

This chain uses TRBV5-1 with TRBJ1-5, with 8 bases that match TRBD1. The J segment lost 1 base and the V segment lost 4 bases, leaving 4 bases of the junction unmatched. CDR1 and CDR2 (germline): SGHRS, YFSETQ. The CDR3 spans 15 residues. The CDR3 DNA reads as TGCGCCAGCAGCCCTCAGGGGGCAAGCAATCAGCCCCAGCATTTT. Amino acids: CASSPQGASNQPQHF.

This chain links TRBV28 with TRBJ2-3; 10 bases fit TRBD2. The V and J ends lost 5 bases and 4 bases, in that order; junction bases with no gene match: 6. This CDR3 spans 15 amino acids. The germline gives CDR1 MDHEN, CDR2 SYDVKM. The CDR3 loop reads CASSPNGLAADTQYF. DNA of the CDR3: TGTGCCAGCAGTCCTAACGGACTAGCGGCAGATACGCAGTATTTT. Variable domain in full (rest from reference TRBV28 and TRBJ2-3): DVKVTQSSRYLVKRTGEKVFLECVQDMDHENMFWYRQDPGLGLRLIYFSYDVKMKEKGDIPEGYSVSREKKERFSLILESASTNQTSMYLCASSPNGLAADTQYFGPGTRLTVL.

The CDR3 sequence: CATSRVGAGGGYTF. CDR3 coding DNA: TGTGCCACCAGCAGAGTGGGGGCAGGGGGTGGCTACACCTTC. The chain has TRBV15 and TRBJ1-2, with 7 bases matching TRBD1. This CDR3 is built from 14 residues. CDR1 and CDR2 from the germline V gene are LNHNV and YYDKDF (reference sequence). The junction had 6 bases not matched to a gene; V was cut back by 1 base and J by 7 bases. Together with reference TRBV15 and TRBJ1-2, the CDR3 gives the full variable domain: DAMVIQNPRYQVTQFGKPVTLSCSQTLNHNVMYWYQQKSSQAPKLLFHYYDKDFNNEADTPDNFQSRRPNTSFCFLDIRSPGLGDTAMYLCATSRVGAGGGYTFGSGTRLTVV.

The rearrangement links TRBV27 to TRBJ1-1; D gene unclear. This CDR3 has 13 residues. V was trimmed by 5 bases and J by 5 bases, leaving 12 bases between them. Germline V gene sequence: CDR1 MNHEY, CDR2 SMNVEV (reference sequence). This CDR3 reads CASSSSLWTEAFF. In DNA, the CDR3 is TGTGCCAGCAGTAGTTCACTTTGGACTGAAGCTTTCTTT.

CDR3 loop: CAWSATAGDTQYF. DNA of the CDR3: TGTGCCTGGAGTGCGACAGCTGGCGATACGCAGTATTTT. The rearrangement links TRBV30 to TRBJ2-3; tentatively, D is TRBD1 (5 bases). The CDR3 runs 13 residues. Trimming left V 1 base short and J 6 bases short, with 11 bases between. Germline CDR1 GTSNPN, CDR2 SVGIG (reference sequence). The full variable domain, with the rest looked up from reference TRBV30 and TRBJ2-3, is SQTIHQWPATLVQPVGSPLSLECTVEGTSNPNLYWYRQAAGRGLQLLFYSVGIGQISSEVPQNLSASRPQDRQFILSSKKLLLSDSGFYLCAWSATAGDTQYFGPGTRLTVL.

The chain is built from TRBV6-5 and TRBJ1-2; 10 nucleotides align to TRBD1. The CDR3 extends over 14 amino acids. The ends lost 6 bases at V and 7 bases at J; junction bases unmatched: 8. Germline values: CDR1 MNHEY, CDR2 SVGAGI. CDR3 in amino acids: CASRRSGQGGGYTF. In DNA, the CDR3 is TGTGCCAGCAGGAGATCCGGACAGGGGGGTGGCTACACCTTC.

This chain connects TRBV6-5 to TRBJ1-1; 8 positions agree with TRBD1. Germline V CDR1 and CDR2: MNHEY, SVGAGI. The ends lost 4 bases at V and 5 bases at J; junction bases unmatched: 12. This CDR3 comprises 16 residues. In DNA form, the CDR3 reads TGTGCCAGCAGTTCCGGGACAGGTTGGATGCCGACTGAAGCTTTCTTT. It specifies CASSSGTGWMPTEAFF.

The rearrangement uses TRBV5-1 and TRBJ1-1; possible D gene TRBD1, 5 bases. V was clipped by 0 bases and J by 6 bases, with 12 bases between them. This CDR3 has 14 amino acids. Germline V gives CDR1 SGHRS, CDR2 YFSETQ. The CDR3 is CASSLVGGNAEAFF. The CDR3 nucleotides are TGCGCCAGCAGCTTGGTGGGGGGTAACGCTGAAGCTTTCTTT.

Worth noting for this clone: The same CDR3 is also encoded by other DNA sequences in this sample. The chain joins TRBV2 to TRBJ1-5, with D possibly TRBD1 on 5 matching bases. Germline CDR1 and CDR2: SNHLY and FYNNEI. The CDR3 spans 14 residues. V was trimmed by 4 bases and J by 3 bases, leaving 10 bases between them. CDR3 sequence (DNA): TGTGCCAGCAGTGGAACAGGCCCCAATCAGCCCCAGCATTTT. It specifies CASSGTGPNQPQHF.

The chain has TRBV6-5 and TRBJ2-5; D is perhaps TRBD2 (7 bases). Germline V gene data show CDR1 as MNHEY and CDR2 as SVGAGI. Trimming stripped 7 bases from V and 5 bases from J, with 17 bases between. This CDR3 is 14 amino acids long. This CDR3 is CASNQEGGQETQYF. CDR3 DNA sequence: TGTGCCAGCAACCAAGAGGGGGGGCAGGAGACCCAGTACTTC.

This chain joins TRBV12-3 or TRBV12-4 and TRBJ1-4; D ambiguous. The V end lost 10 bases, the J end lost 5 bases, and 14 bases lay between the germline ends. This CDR3 is 13 amino acids long. The CDR3 spells CATGGRPNEKLFF. Written as DNA, the CDR3 is TGTGCCACCGGTGGGAGGCCGAATGAAAAACTGTTTTTT.

The gene calls are TRBV5-1 and TRBJ1-1; no clear D gene. This CDR3 contains 15 residues. Germline lookup yields CDR1 SGHRS and CDR2 YFSETQ. The V end was cut by 2 bases, the J end by 1 base, with 12 bases between. This CDR3 reads CASSFLGLGNTEAFF. The CDR3 nucleotides are TGCGCCAGCAGCTTCCTGGGCCTGGGGAACACTGAAGCTTTCTTT.

This chain connects TRBV7-8 to TRBJ2-4; D is perhaps TRBD2 (5 bases). Germline CDR1 reads SGHVS; CDR2 reads FQNEAQ. The length of the CDR3 is 14 residues. Between the trimmed V and J ends, which lost 2 bases and 9 bases, there was a span of 14 bases. The DNA for the CDR3 is TGTGCCAGCAGCTTAAGAACCGGGAATAGCATTCAGTACTTC. It encodes CASSLRTGNSIQYF.

J is TRBJ2-1 and V is TRBV6-5, with 7 bases that match TRBD2. The CDR3 totals 14 residues. With V trimmed by 2 bases and J by 9 bases, 7 bases remained unmatched. Germline values: CDR1 MNHEY, CDR2 SVGAGI. The CDR3 here is CASSYERGKREQFF. The CDR3 bases are TGTGCCAGCAGTTACGAGCGGGGAAAGCGTGAGCAGTTCTTC.

The chain joins TRBV12-5 to TRBJ2-1, with TRBD2 matching over 8 bases. The germline CDR1 and CDR2 sequences are LGHNT and FRNRAP. The CDR3 extends over 16 amino acids. V was pared by 3 bases and J by 2 bases, with 6 bases of the junction left unmatched. Written as DNA, the CDR3 is TGTGCTAGTGGTTTCCAGAGCGGGAGAGCCTACAATGAGCAGTTCTTC. Protein: CASGFQSGRAYNEQFF.

In its sample, this clone was seen once. The V and J genes are TRBV5-4 and TRBJ2-3; 9 bases are a match to TRBD2. This CDR3 contains 16 residues. CDR1 and CDR2 from the germline V gene are SGHNT and YYREEE (reference sequence). V gave up 0 bases and J gave up 0 bases; unmatched junction bases: 2. CDR3 in amino acids: CASSLGLAGSTDTQYF. The CDR3 bases are TGTGCCAGCAGCTTGGGTCTAGCGGGGAGCACAGATACGCAGTATTTT. Looking up the rest from reference TRBV5-4 and TRBJ2-3 gives the full variable domain: ETGVTQSPTHLIKTRGQQVTLRCSSQSGHNTVSWYQQALGQGPQFIFQYYREEENGRGNFPPRFSGLQFPNYSSELNVNALELDDSALYLCASSLGLAGSTDTQYFGPGTRLTVL.